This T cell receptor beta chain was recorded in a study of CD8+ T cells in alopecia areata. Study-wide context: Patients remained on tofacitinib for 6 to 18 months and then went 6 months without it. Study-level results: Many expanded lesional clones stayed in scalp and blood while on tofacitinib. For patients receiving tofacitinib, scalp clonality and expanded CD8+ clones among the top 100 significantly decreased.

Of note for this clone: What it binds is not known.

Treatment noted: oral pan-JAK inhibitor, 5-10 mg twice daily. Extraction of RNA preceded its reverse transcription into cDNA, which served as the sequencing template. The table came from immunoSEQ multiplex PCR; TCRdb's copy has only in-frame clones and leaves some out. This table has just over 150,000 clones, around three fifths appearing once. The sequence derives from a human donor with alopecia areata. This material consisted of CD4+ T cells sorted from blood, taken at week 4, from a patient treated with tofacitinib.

The CDR3 here is CASSPGQGVNGYTF. The CDR3 DNA follows: TGTGCCAGCAGCCCGGGACAGGGAGTAAATGGCTACACCTTC. The V call is TRBV5-4, the J call TRBJ1-2; TRBD1 agrees at 9 bases. V lost 4 bases and J lost 6; bases outside the gene matches: 7. The CDR3 runs to 14 residues. Germline-derived CDR1 and CDR2 are SGHNT and YYREEE (reference sequence).